These 28 T cell receptor beta chains were sequenced from one sample in a study of blood T cell repertoires in COVID-19. Repertoires were generated with immunoSEQ multiplex PCR, while TCRdb's copy carries only in-frame clones and drops some. Altogether around 200,000 clones are present, approximately 87% being singletons, with the ten largest covering about 6%. Sequenced input: peripheral blood. The receptors stem from a man between 60 and 70 years old who had recovered from COVID-19.

J is TRBJ1-1 and V is TRBV6-2 or TRBV6-3; no clear D. The CDR3 sequence is 13 residues long. Trimming removed 4 bases at V and 5 bases at J, with 11 bases between. Germline loops: CDR1 MNHEY, CDR2 SVGEGT. The CDR3 here is CASSSPISTEAFF. CDR3 bases: TGTGCCAGCAGTTCTCCCATTAGTACTGAAGCTTTCTTT.

The rearrangement uses TRBV7-3 and TRBJ1-6; possibly TRBD1 for D (5 bases). This CDR3 contains 13 residues. V lost 4 bases and J lost 6, with 7 bases in between. CDR1 and CDR2 (germline): SGHTA, FQGTGA. In nucleotides, the CDR3 is TGTGCCAGCAGCTCTCAGGGTAATTCACCCCTCCACTTT. Encoded protein: CASSSQGNSPLHF. Using reference TRBV7-3 and TRBJ1-6 for the parts outside the CDR3, the full variable domain is GAGVSQTPSNKVTEKGKYVELRCDPISGHTALYWYRQSLGQGPEFLIYFQGTGAADDSGLPNDRFFAVRPEGSVSTLKIQRTERGDSAVYLCASSSQGNSPLHFGNGTRLTVT.

The chain uses TRBV7-9 and TRBJ2-5, with 8 bases matching TRBD1. There are 17 residues in the CDR3. Losses at the gene ends were 0 bases for V and 5 bases for J; bases not matched to a gene: 11. Germline loops: CDR1 SEHNR, CDR2 FQNEAQ (reference sequence). CDR3 nucleotides: TGTGCCAGCAGCTTAGCTGGAGGACAGGGTGATCGGGAGACCCAGTACTTC. Residues: CASSLAGGQGDRETQYF.

The chain carries TRBV24-1 and TRBJ2-1; 11 bases map to TRBD1. V shed 4 bases and J 3 bases; nucleotides not matched to a gene: 4. CDR1 is KGHDR and CDR2 is SFDVKD in the germline V gene. This CDR3 has 16 amino acids. CDR3 nucleotides: TGTGCCACCAGTGACCCCGGGACAGGGGGCTACAATGAGCAGTTCTTC. Translated, it gives CATSDPGTGGYNEQFF.

The chain couples TRBV5-5 to TRBJ2-7; the D gene is possibly TRBD2 (5 bases). The ends were cut back, 1 base at V and 2 bases at J, with 7 bases in the middle. The CDR3 runs to 13 residues. From germline, CDR1 is SGHKS and CDR2 YYEKEE (reference sequence). The CDR3 region has the DNA TGTGCCAGCAGCTTGAGGGAGACCTACGAGCAGTACTTC. Protein sequence: CASSLRETYEQYF.

This clone was detected only once. The chain joins TRBV5-6 to TRBJ2-3; D possibly corresponds to TRBD1 (6 bases). Trimming took off 2 bases at V and 0 bases at J, with 7 bases between the two ends. Germline-derived CDR1 and CDR2 are SGHDT and YYEEEE. The CDR3 runs to 14 residues. CDR3 sequence: CASSFGTSTDTQYF. The CDR3 bases are TGTGCCAGCAGCTTTGGGACAAGCACAGATACGCAGTATTTT.

The CDR3 region is CAWSLSTGRAFF. CDR3 bases: TGTGCCTGGAGTTTATCGACAGGGAGGGCTTTCTTT. The chain uses TRBV30 and TRBJ1-1; 7 bases align to TRBD1. Germline V gene sequence: CDR1 GTSNPN, CDR2 SVGIG (reference sequence). The V segment lost 2 bases and the J segment 11 bases; nucleotides outside the gene matches: 8. This CDR3 has 12 amino acids.

J is TRBJ2-7 and V is TRBV5-4; 9 bases fit TRBD1. V trimming: 0 bases; J trimming: 9 bases; junction bases outside the gene matches: 7. Looked up from germline, CDR1 is SGHNT and CDR2 is YYREEE (reference sequence). The CDR3 totals 14 residues. CDR3 residues: CASSLEQGAKLQYF. CDR3 DNA sequence: TGTGCCAGCAGCTTGGAACAGGGGGCAAAATTGCAGTACTTC.

The chain joins TRBV9 to TRBJ1-2; tentative D call: TRBD1 (5 bases). Germline-derived CDR1 and CDR2 are SGDLS and YYNGEE. V was trimmed by 4 bases and J by 1 base, leaving 17 bases between them. The CDR3 has 16 residues. The CDR3 reads CASSPNDRDINYGYTF. In nucleotides, the CDR3 is TGTGCCAGCAGCCCTAATGACAGAGACATTAACTATGGCTACACCTTC.

This clone was counted only a few times. The J gene is TRBJ2-7, the V gene TRBV7-9; 7 nucleotides line up with TRBD2. This CDR3 is built from 14 residues. The V gene end was trimmed by 7 bases and the J gene end by 0 bases; junction bases not matched to a gene: 6. CDR1 SEHNR and CDR2 FQNEAQ come from the germline V gene (reference sequence). The CDR3 coding sequence is TGTGCCAGCATGACTAGCATTAACTCCTACGAGCAGTACTTC. It specifies CASMTSINSYEQYF.

The CDR3 DNA reads as TGTGCCAGCTCCCGAGACAGGGCTCCCACAGATACGCAGTATTTT. It encodes CASSRDRAPTDTQYF. The chain joins TRBV18 to TRBJ2-3, with 7 bases lining up with TRBD1. Trimming took 6 bases from V and 2 from J; bases not matched to a gene: 8. The length of the CDR3 is 15 residues. From germline, CDR1 is KGHSH and CDR2 LQKENI.

V and J are TRBV7-2 and TRBJ1-2, with 8 bases matching TRBD1. The CDR3 totals 14 residues. Germline V gene sequence: CDR1 SGHTA, CDR2 FQGNSA. J gave up 8 bases and V 6 bases, and 11 bases lay outside the gene matches. CDR3 coding DNA: TGTGCCAGCAGTTTCGCCGACAGGGGTGAAGGCTACACCTTC. Protein sequence: CASSFADRGEGYTF. Looking up the rest from reference TRBV7-2 and TRBJ1-2 gives the full variable domain: GAGVSQSPSNKVTEKGKDVELRCDPISGHTALYWYRQSLGQGLEFLIYFQGNSAPDKSGLPSDRFSAERTGGSVSTLTIQRTQQEDSAVYLCASSFADRGEGYTFGSGTRLTVV.

V usage is TRBV30 and J usage is TRBJ1-3; D is undetermined. V gave up 5 bases and J gave up 0 bases, with 11 bases separating them. The V gene's germline CDR1 is GTSNPN and CDR2 SVGIG (reference sequence). The CDR3 runs to 14 residues. The CDR3 bases are TGTGCCTGGGGGAATGGGCGCTCTGGAAACACCATATATTTT. This gives the protein CAWGNGRSGNTIYF.

About this clone: This may arise from a read error, as a much more abundant clone is one base away. The chain couples TRBV3-1 (or the pseudogene TRBV3-2) to TRBJ2-3, with 10 nucleotides matching TRBD1. Germline CDR1 is LGHDT and CDR2 is YNNKEL (reference sequence). The V segment lost 4 bases and the J segment 5 bases; nucleotides outside the gene matches: 3. The CDR3 spans 14 residues. CDR3 protein: CASSRQGAEDTQYF. The CDR3, as DNA: TGTGCCAGCAGCCGACAGGGGGCGGAAGATACGCAGTATTTT.

This chain links TRBV7-3 with TRBJ2-7, with D maybe TRBD2 (6 bases). With 4 bases removed from V and 6 bases from J, the gap between germline ends came to 19 bases. CDR3 length: 15 amino acids. CDR1 and CDR2 (germline): SGHTA, FQGTGA. CDR3 DNA: TGTGCCAGCAGCTCCCGGCGGGACCCTGGGGCCGAGCAGTACTTC. Protein sequence: CASSSRRDPGAEQYF.

This clone has more than one count but fewer than ten. The V gene is TRBV30, the J gene TRBJ1-5, with 8 bases matching TRBD1. CDR3 size: 14 residues. Germline values: CDR1 GTSNPN, CDR2 SVGIG (reference sequence). The V and J ends lost 4 bases and 4 bases, in that order; junction bases with no gene match: 6. Here the CDR3 DNA reads TGTGCCTGGACTATCCAGGGGGCGAATCAGCCCCAGCATTTT. As protein: CAWTIQGANQPQHF.

The chain carries TRBV30 and TRBJ2-6; D is undetermined. The germline V and J ends were trimmed by 4 bases and 0 bases, with 4 bases remaining between them. There are 13 residues in the CDR3. Germline-derived CDR1 and CDR2 are GTSNPN and SVGIG (reference sequence). The CDR3 coding sequence is TGTGCCTGGACGGTCTCTGGGGCCAACGTCCTGACTTTC. Protein product: CAWTVSGANVLTF. Full variable domain (rest looked up from reference TRBV30 and TRBJ2-6): SQTIHQWPATLVQPVGSPLSLECTVEGTSNPNLYWYRQAAGRGLQLLFYSVGIGQISSEVPQNLSASRPQDRQFILSSKKLLLSDSGFYLCAWTVSGANVLTFGAGSRLTVL.

A single count supports this clone. Other nucleotide sequences in the sample specify the same CDR3. The rearrangement joins TRBV6-5 to TRBJ2-7; maybe TRBD1 (6 bases). The V gene's germline CDR1 is MNHEY and CDR2 SVGAGI. The germline V and J ends were trimmed by 0 bases and 0 bases, with 9 bases remaining between them. The CDR3 length is 15 residues. As DNA, the CDR3 is TGTGCCAGCAGTTACTCGACAGGAGGCTCCTACGAGCAGTACTTC. It yields the protein CASSYSTGGSYEQYF.

A few counts support this clone. The chain couples TRBV3-1 (or the pseudogene TRBV3-2) to TRBJ2-1; TRBD2 might be the D (6 bases). The CDR3 runs 14 residues. The V end was cut by 2 bases, the J end by 7 bases, with 12 bases between. Per the germline V gene, CDR1 is LGHDT and CDR2 is YNNKEL (reference sequence). CDR3 loop: CASSQMIAVNEQFF. CDR3 nucleotides: TGTGCCAGCAGCCAAATGATAGCGGTAAATGAGCAGTTCTTC.

The chain couples TRBV24-1 to TRBJ2-2, with unresolved D. Germline lookup yields CDR1 KGHDR and CDR2 SFDVKD. This CDR3 is built from 12 residues. V gave up 9 bases and J gave up 8 bases, with 12 bases separating them. CDR3 loop: CATETGEGELFF. The CDR3 region has the DNA TGTGCCACCGAAACCGGAGAGGGGGAGCTGTTTTTT.

The chain recombines TRBV2 with TRBJ2-7; tentative D call: TRBD2 (5 bases). Trimming shortened V by 6 bases and J by 3 bases, and 6 bases separated the two germline ends. Germline assignment: CDR1 SNHLY and CDR2 FYNNEI. The CDR3 runs to 11 residues. This CDR3 is CASRTSYEQYF. CDR3 DNA: TGTGCCAGCAGAACTAGCTACGAGCAGTACTTC.

The V and J genes are TRBV12-5 and TRBJ1-2, with 7 nucleotides matching TRBD1. V gave up 5 bases and J gave up 7 bases; unmatched junction bases: 10. The CDR3 consists of 14 residues. Germline V gives CDR1 LGHNT, CDR2 FRNRAP. CDR3 in DNA: TGTGCTAGTGGTCCGGGACAGCCGGGTTCTGGCTACACCTTC. Protein product: CASGPGQPGSGYTF. Together with reference TRBV12-5 and TRBJ1-2, the CDR3 gives the full variable domain: DARVTQTPRHKVTEMGQEVTMRCQPILGHNTVFWYRQTMMQGLELLAYFRNRAPLDDSGMPKDRFSAEMPDATLATLKIQPSEPRDSAVYFCASGPGQPGSGYTFGSGTRLTVV.

This clone has just a few counts. The chain couples TRBV7-8 to TRBJ1-2; no definite D call. This CDR3 has 13 amino acids. Deletions cut 5 bases from V and 3 bases from J, with 10 bases between. Germline assignment: CDR1 SGHVS and CDR2 FQNEAQ. As DNA, the CDR3 is TGTGCCAGCAGCACGGGGTCGCACTATGGCTACACCTTC. It yields the protein CASSTGSHYGYTF. Full variable domain (missing parts from reference TRBV7-8 and TRBJ1-2): GAGVSQSPRYKVAKRGQDVALRCDPISGHVSLFWYQQALGQGPEFLTYFQNEAQLDKSGLPSDRFFAERPEGSVSTLKIQRTQQEDSAVYLCASSTGSHYGYTFGSGTRLTVV.

The chain couples TRBV4-2 to TRBJ1-4; no firm D call. CDR1 is LGHNA and CDR2 is YNFKEQ in the germline V gene. V shed 1 base and J shed 1 base, with 7 bases lying between them. CDR3 size: 15 residues. The CDR3 DNA is TGTGCCAGCAGCCAAGTCGGAGGAACTAATGAAAAACTGTTTTTT. This encodes CASSQVGGTNEKLFF.

The gene calls are TRBV6-2 or TRBV6-3 and TRBJ1-4, with 9 positions matching TRBD1. The CDR3 contains 16 residues. Unmatched junction bases numbered 9, after V lost 4 bases and J lost 6 bases. The germline V gene has CDR1 MNHEY and CDR2 SVGEGT. The CDR3 DNA sequence: TGTGCCAGCAGTTCCGCCGGACAGGGGATAGATGAAAAACTGTTTTTT. Translated, it gives CASSSAGQGIDEKLFF.

This clone was observed once. The rearrangement joins TRBV13 to TRBJ2-7; 8 nucleotides match TRBD2. The germline gives CDR1 PRHDT, CDR2 FYEKMQ (reference sequence). Trimming removed 0 bases from V and 2 bases from J; junction bases left unmatched: 24. The CDR3 runs to 22 residues. The CDR3 DNA is TGTGCCAGCAGCTTAGGCATCTCCGTCGGGGGGGCCCTGAGGAAACAAACCTACGAGCAGTACTTC. It is translated as CASSLGISVGGALRKQTYEQYF.

The V gene is TRBV29-1, the J gene TRBJ1-1; 7 positions match TRBD1. The CDR3 sequence is 13 residues long. The ends lost 5 bases at V and 2 bases at J; junction bases unmatched: 5. Germline V gene lookup returns CDR1 SQVTM and CDR2 ANQGSEA. CDR3 coding DNA: TGCAGCGTTAGGACAGGAACCAACACTGAAGCTTTCTTT. This sequence encodes CSVRTGTNTEAFF.

This clone has only a few counts. The chain carries TRBV4-3 and TRBJ2-1; TRBD2 aligns across 8 bases. The ends lost 0 bases at V and 1 base at J; junction bases unmatched: 2. The V gene's germline CDR1 is LGHNA and CDR2 YSLEER. This CDR3 is built from 16 residues. The CDR3 protein is CASSQEAGASYNEQFF. CDR3 in DNA: TGCGCCAGCAGCCAAGAAGCGGGGGCGTCCTACAATGAGCAGTTCTTC.